This T cell receptor beta chain was documented in a study of cytomegalovirus exposure and HLA in healthy donors. Whole-study results and caveats: Per a later analysis, 15,000 to 20,000 TCR beta sequences showed association with HLA alleles at 0.05 false discovery rate. Later analysis revealed greater clonal expansion in HLA-associated TCR beta chains than in equally common others. In a later analysis, most CMV-associated TCR beta chains appeared HLA-restricted.

In regard to this clone: The target antigen is unknown.

CDR3 size: 15 residues. V shed 1 base and J 5 bases; nucleotides not matched to a gene: 8. Germline CDR1 is SGHRS and CDR2 is YFSETQ. PCR primers comprised 60 Vbeta and 13 Jbeta primers. The protocol was immunoSEQ multiplex PCR, while the TCRdb copy is restricted to in-frame clones and leaves out a portion. The sample consists of about 67,000 clones, roughly 78% of them appearing once. The chain couples TRBV5-1 to TRBJ2-7; 8 positions match TRBD2. The TCR originated in a man between 35 and 55 years old in good health and CMV-seronegative. Sequencing was performed on PBMCs. Written as DNA, the CDR3 is TGCGCCAGCAGCTTGCTCGGGGGGGCTGGGGACGAGCAGTACTTC. Translation: CASSLLGGAGDEQYF.